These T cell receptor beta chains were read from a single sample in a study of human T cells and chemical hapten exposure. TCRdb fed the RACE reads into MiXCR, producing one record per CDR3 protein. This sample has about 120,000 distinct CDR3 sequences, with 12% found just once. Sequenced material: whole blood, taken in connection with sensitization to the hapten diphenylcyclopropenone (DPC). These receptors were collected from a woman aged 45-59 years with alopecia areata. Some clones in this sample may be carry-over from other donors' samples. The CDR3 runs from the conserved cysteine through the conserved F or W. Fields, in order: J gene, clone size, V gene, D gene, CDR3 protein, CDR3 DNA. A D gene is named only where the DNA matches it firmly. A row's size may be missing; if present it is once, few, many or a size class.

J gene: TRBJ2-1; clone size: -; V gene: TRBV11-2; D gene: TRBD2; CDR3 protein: CASSLSGGGQDEQFF; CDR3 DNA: TGTGCCAGCAGCTTAAGCGGGGGGGGCCAGGATGAGCAGTTCTTC
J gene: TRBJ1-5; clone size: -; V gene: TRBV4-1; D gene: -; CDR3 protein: CASSPQVEQPQHF; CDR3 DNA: TGCGCCAGCAGCCCTCAGGTCGAACAGCCCCAGCATTTT
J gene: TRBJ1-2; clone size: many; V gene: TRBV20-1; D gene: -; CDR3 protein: CSARVGQEITGKGYTF; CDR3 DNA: TGCAGTGCTAGAGTAGGGCAGGAAATTACCGGCAAGGGCTACACCTTC
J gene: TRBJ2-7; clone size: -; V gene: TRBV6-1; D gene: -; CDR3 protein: CASSQGPFFGTYEQYF; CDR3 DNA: TGTGCCAGCAGTCAGGGCCCCTTTTTTGGGACTTACGAGCAGTACTTC
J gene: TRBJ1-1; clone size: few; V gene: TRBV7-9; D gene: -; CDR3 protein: CASSSAPLGGVEAFF; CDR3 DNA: TGTGCCAGCAGCTCCGCCCCTTTAGGGGGAGTTGAAGCTTTCTTT
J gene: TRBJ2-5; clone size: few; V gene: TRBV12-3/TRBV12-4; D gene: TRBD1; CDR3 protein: CASSSQRGPRETQYF; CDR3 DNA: TGTGCCAGCAGCTCCCAAAGGGGGCCTCGAGAGACCCAGTACTTC
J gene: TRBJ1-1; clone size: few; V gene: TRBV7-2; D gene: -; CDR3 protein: CASSFGGRTEAFF; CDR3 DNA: TGTGCCAGCAGCTTTGGGGGGCGGACTGAAGCTTTCTTT
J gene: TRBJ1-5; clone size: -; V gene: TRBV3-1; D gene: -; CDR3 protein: CASSKLQGGEPQHF; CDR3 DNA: TGTGCCAGCAGCAAATTACAGGGAGGGGAGCCCCAGCATTTT
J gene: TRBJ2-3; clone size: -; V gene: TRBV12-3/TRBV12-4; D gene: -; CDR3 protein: CASDSGARRRTDTQYF; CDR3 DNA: TGTGCCAGCGATAGTGGCGCTCGAAGGAGGACAGATACGCAGTATTTT
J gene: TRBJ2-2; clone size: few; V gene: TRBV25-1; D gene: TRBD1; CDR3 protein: CASSESGTGNTGELFF; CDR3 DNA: TGTGCCAGCAGTGAATCAGGGACAGGGAACACCGGGGAGCTGTTTTTT
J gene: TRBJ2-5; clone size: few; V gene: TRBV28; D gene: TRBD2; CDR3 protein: CASSIAGSGVYQETQYF; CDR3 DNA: TGTGCCAGCAGCATAGCGGGTAGCGGGGTGTACCAAGAGACCCAGTACTTC
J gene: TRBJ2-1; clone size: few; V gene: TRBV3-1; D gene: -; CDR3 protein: CASSLQGGGPYNEQFF; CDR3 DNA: TGTGCCAGCAGCCTTCAGGGGGGTGGCCCCTACAATGAGCAGTTCTTC
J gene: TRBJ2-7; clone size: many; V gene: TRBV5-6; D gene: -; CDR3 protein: CASSFGLPEQYF; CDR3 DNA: TGTGCCAGCAGCTTCGGACTACCCGAGCAGTACTTC
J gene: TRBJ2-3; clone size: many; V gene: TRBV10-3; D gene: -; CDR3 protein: CAASGGLNTDTQYF; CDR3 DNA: TGTGCCGCCTCAGGGGGGCTTAACACAGATACGCAGTATTTT
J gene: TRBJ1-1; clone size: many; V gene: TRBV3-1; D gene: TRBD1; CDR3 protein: CASSQTTGGPTEAFF; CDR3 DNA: TGTGCCAGCAGCCAAACGACAGGGGGGCCCACTGAAGCTTTCTTT
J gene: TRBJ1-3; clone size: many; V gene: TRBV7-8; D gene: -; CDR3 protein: CASSLVSAGFSGNTIYF; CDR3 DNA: TGTGCCAGCAGCTTAGTCTCTGCTGGATTCTCTGGAAACACCATATATTTT
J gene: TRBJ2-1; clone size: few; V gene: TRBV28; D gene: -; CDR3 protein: CASSVQGSPRNNEQFF; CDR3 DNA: TGTGCCAGCAGTGTGCAGGGTTCCCCCCGGAACAATGAGCAGTTCTTC
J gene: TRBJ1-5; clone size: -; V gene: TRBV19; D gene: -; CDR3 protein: CASKGPNQPQHF; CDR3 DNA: TGTGCCAGTAAGGGTCCTAATCAGCCCCAGCATTTT
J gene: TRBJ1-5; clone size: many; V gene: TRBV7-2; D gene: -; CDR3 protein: CASSLNREPQHF; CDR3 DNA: TGTGCCAGCAGTTTGAACAGGGAGCCCCAGCATTTT
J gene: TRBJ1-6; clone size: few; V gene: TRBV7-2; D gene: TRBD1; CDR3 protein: CASRYGQGNSPLHF; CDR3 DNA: TGTGCCAGCCGCTACGGACAGGGGAATTCACCCCTCCACTTT
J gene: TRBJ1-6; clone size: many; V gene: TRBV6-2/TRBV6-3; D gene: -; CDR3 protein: CASSYTDSGNSPLHF; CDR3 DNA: TGTGCCAGCAGTTACACCGATTCAGGGAATTCACCCCTCCACTTT
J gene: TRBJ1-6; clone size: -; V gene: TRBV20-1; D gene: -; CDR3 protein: CSARVPSPHSPLHF; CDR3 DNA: TGCAGTGCTAGAGTCCCCTCGCCCCATTCACCCCTCCACTTT
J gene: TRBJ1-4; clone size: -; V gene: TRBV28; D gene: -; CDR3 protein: CASSMGDLNEKLFF; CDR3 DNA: TGTGCCAGCAGTATGGGGGACCTCAATGAAAAACTGTTTTTT
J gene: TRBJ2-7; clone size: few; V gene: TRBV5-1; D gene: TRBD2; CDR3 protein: CASSFLLAGAYEQYF; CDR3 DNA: TGCGCCAGCAGCTTCCTCCTAGCGGGGGCATACGAGCAGTACTTC
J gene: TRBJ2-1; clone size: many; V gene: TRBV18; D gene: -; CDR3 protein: CASSPPTGPSTSEQFF; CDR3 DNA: TGTGCCAGCTCACCGCCTACGGGCCCTTCCACCAGTGAGCAGTTCTTC
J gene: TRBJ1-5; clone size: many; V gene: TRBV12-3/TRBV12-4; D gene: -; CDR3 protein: CASSLAENQPQHF; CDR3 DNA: TGTGCCAGCAGTTTAGCCGAGAACCAGCCCCAGCATTTT
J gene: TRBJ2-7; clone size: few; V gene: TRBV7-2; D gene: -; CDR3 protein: CASSSTSDSYEQYF; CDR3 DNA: TGTGCCAGCAGCTCGACTTCTGACTCCTACGAGCAGTACTTC
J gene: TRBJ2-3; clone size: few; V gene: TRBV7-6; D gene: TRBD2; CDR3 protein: CASSSRYSGRGRNTQYF; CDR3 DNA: TGTGCCAGCAGCTCCCGTTATAGCGGGAGGGGTAGGAATACGCAGTATTTT
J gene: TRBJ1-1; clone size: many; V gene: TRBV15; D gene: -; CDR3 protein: CATSSGQGENTEAFF; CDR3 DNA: TGTGCCACCAGCAGTGGGCAGGGCGAGAACACTGAAGCTTTCTTT
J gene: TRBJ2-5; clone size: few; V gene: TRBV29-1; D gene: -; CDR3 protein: CSVDGAQETQYF; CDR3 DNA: TGCAGCGTTGATGGAGCTCAAGAGACCCAGTACTTC